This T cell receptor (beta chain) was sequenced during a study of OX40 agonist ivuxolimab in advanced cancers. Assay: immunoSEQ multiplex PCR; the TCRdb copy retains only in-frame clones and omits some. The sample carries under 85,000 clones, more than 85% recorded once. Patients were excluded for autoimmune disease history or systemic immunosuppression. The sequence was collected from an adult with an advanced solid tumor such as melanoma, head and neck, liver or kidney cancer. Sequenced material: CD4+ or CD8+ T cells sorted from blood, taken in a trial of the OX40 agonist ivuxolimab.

The CDR3 region is CASSQRPNYSNQPQHF. The CDR3 coding sequence is TGTGCCAGCTCACAAAGACCAAACTATAGCAATCAGCCCCAGCATTTT. The chain is built from TRBV18 and TRBJ1-5; no definite D call. In germline, CDR1 is KGHSH, CDR2 LQKENI. V gave up 4 bases and J gave up 0 bases, with 13 bases separating them. The CDR3 is made up of 16 amino acids.